These 10 T cell receptor beta chains originate from one sample sequenced in a study of immune evolution from preneoplasia to lung adenocarcinoma. Clones were sequenced by immunoSEQ multiplex PCR, and TCRdb holds only the in-frame ones, with some missing. The data hold approximately 5,000 clones, with around 78% observed a single time. The sequenced sample consisted of FFPE adjacent normal lung tissue. These receptors all stem from a donor of 70 years or more with lung adenocarcinoma.

V and J are TRBV29-1 and TRBJ2-7; a weak D match, TRBD1 (7 bases). The CDR3 loop spans 15 amino acids. In germline, CDR1 is SQVTM, CDR2 ANQGSEA. Trimming pared 1 base from V and 2 bases from J, leaving 15 bases between. DNA of the CDR3: TGCAGCGTTGAAGCGGGGCAGGGGGGAGCCTACGAGCAGTACTTC. Its translation: CSVEAGQGGAYEQYF.

The rearrangement uses TRBV5-1 and TRBJ2-2; D unresolved. The CDR3 is made up of 14 amino acids. Looked up from germline, CDR1 is SGHRS and CDR2 is YFSETQ. V was pared by 0 bases and J by 3 bases, with 6 bases between. This CDR3 reads CASSLATDTGELFF. For the CDR3, the DNA is TGCGCCAGCAGCTTGGCCACGGACACCGGGGAGCTGTTTTTT.

For the CDR3, the DNA is TGCGCCAGCAGCCAAGAACGGTCGAAATCTAACTATGGCTACACCTTC. It is translated as CASSQERSKSNYGYTF. The J gene is TRBJ1-2, the V gene TRBV4-1; no clear D gene. The germline CDR1 and CDR2 sequences are MGHRA and YSYEKL. The CDR3 is 16 residues long. V lost 0 bases, J lost 0 bases, and 11 bases lay in between.

V gene TRBV19 combines with J gene TRBJ2-3, with 10 nucleotides matching TRBD2. The J segment lost 4 bases and the V segment lost 6 bases, leaving 7 bases of the junction unmatched. This CDR3 comprises 15 residues. CDR1 and CDR2 from the germline V gene are LNHDA and SQIVND (reference sequence). CDR3 bases: TGTGCCAGTAGCCCTAGCGGGAGAGGGTCAGATACGCAGTATTTT. This translates into CASSPSGRGSDTQYF.

The chain links TRBV7-6 to TRBJ2-3, with D perhaps given as TRBD1 or TRBD2 (5 bases each). The germline CDR1 and CDR2 sequences are SGHVS and FNYEAQ. Between the trimmed V and J ends, which lost 0 bases and 1 base, there was a span of 11 bases. The CDR3 is 16 residues long. CDR3 DNA: TGTGCCAGCAGCTTAGCGAGGTTGGGGGGCACAGATACGCAGTATTTT. Its translation: CASSLARLGGTDTQYF.

The CDR3 coding sequence is TGTGCCAGCAGTCCCGGGACTAGCGTCCGTGAGCAGTTCTTC. Translated: CASSPGTSVREQFF. The V call is TRBV6-4, the J call TRBJ2-1; 10 nucleotides line up with TRBD2. V lost 5 bases, J lost 9 bases, and 7 bases stayed unmatched. This CDR3 contains 14 residues. Germline V gene lookup returns CDR1 MRHNA and CDR2 SNTAGT.

The rearrangement joins TRBV11-2 to TRBJ2-1; D gene ambiguous. V lost 2 bases and J lost 8, with 13 bases in between. The CDR3 spans 14 residues. The germline V gene has CDR1 SGHAT and CDR2 FQNNGV. This chain's CDR3 is CASSLFVVFDEQFF. For the CDR3, the DNA is TGTGCCAGCAGCTTATTCGTGGTATTCGATGAGCAGTTCTTC.

This clone turned up a few times. The chain couples TRBV5-6 to TRBJ2-5, with D uncertain. Trimming removed 1 base at V and 3 bases at J, with 10 bases between. The CDR3 runs to 14 residues. Germline loops: CDR1 SGHDT, CDR2 YYEEEE. The CDR3 sequence: CASSLIGLEETQYF. In DNA, the CDR3 is TGTGCCAGCAGCTTGATCGGGTTAGAAGAGACCCAGTACTTC.

The rearrangement links TRBV30 to TRBJ1-5; D may be TRBD1 (6 bases). Trimming removed 2 bases at V and 7 bases at J, with 15 bases between. This CDR3 contains 14 residues. The germline CDR1 and CDR2 sequences are GTSNPN and SVGIG (reference sequence). The CDR3 loop reads CAWSKGGGWQPQHF. The CDR3 nucleotides are TGTGCCTGGAGTAAGGGGGGGGGATGGCAGCCCCAGCATTTT.

This clone was observed a single time. V and J are TRBV10-2 and TRBJ1-5; the D is unclear. The ends were cut back, 4 bases at V and 2 bases at J, with 3 bases in the middle. Germline V CDR1 and CDR2: WSHSY, SAAADI. The CDR3 covers 12 residues. CDR3 DNA: TGCGCCAGCAGTGTGGGCAATCAGCCCCAGCATTTT. This codes for CASSVGNQPQHF.